The clone carrying this T cell receptor beta chain occurred a few times. Its target is unknown. The data originate from a study of vaccination and CD4 T cells after COVID-19. Treatment denoted: 10-day PBMC culture with coronavirus spike peptide pools or control peptides (ViraFEST assay). Overall study findings and caveats: For convalescent patients, 304 of the 307 vaccine-specific clones analyzed were classified as spike mono-reactive.

Sequenced with the Oncomine TCR Beta short-read assay was DNA taken from cultured CD4+ T cells. One entry per CDR3 protein, called by TCRdb with MiXCR from the PCR reads. Of over 12,000 distinct CDR3 sequences detected, over 45% appear once; the ten largest clones hold roughly 13%. This CDR3 contains 14 residues. Germline V gene lookup returns CDR1 SGHTA and CDR2 FQGNSA. V lost 5 bases, J lost 3 bases, and 13 bases lay in between. The origin of this receptor is a human donor who had recovered from COVID-19. The sample comprised CD4+ T cells from blood, cultured in vitro. The rearrangement joins TRBV7-2 to TRBJ1-1; no clear D gene. The CDR3 sequence: CASSVLRGYTEAFF. For the CDR3, the DNA is TGTGCCAGCAGCGTTCTACGAGGCTACACTGAAGCTTTCTTT.